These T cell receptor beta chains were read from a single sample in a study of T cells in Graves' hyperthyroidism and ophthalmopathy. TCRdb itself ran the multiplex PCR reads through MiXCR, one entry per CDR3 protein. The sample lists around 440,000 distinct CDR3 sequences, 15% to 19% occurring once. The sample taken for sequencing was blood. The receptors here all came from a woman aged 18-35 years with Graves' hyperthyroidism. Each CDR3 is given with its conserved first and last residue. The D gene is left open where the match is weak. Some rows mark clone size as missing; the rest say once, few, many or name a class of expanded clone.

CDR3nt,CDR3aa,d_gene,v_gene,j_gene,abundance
TGTGCCAGCCTAACTAGCGGGAGCGGCGGTGAGCAGTTCTTC,CASLTSGSGGEQFF,TRBD2,TRBV2,TRBJ2-1,many
TGTGCCTGGAGTAGTTTAAAAGGGGTGAGGGAGCTGTTTTTT,CAWSSLKGVRELFF,-,TRBV30,TRBJ2-2,many
TGTGCCAGCAGTGATGGTGGTCCCTACGAGCAGTACTTC,CASSDGGPYEQYF,-,TRBV2,TRBJ2-7,many
TGTGCCAGCAGCGAAATACGGGGGGGTCGCGCTAATGAAAAACTGTTTTTT,CASSEIRGGRANEKLFF,-,TRBV12-3/TRBV12-4,TRBJ1-4,many
TGTGCCAGCGCAGAAGACTCCCCGGGGTTGAATGAGCAGTTCTTC,CASAEDSPGLNEQFF,-,TRBV7-9,TRBJ2-1,many
TGTGCCAGCAGCCCGGTGGAGCGGGGCACAGATACGCAGTATTTT,CASSPVERGTDTQYF,-,TRBV3-1,TRBJ2-3,many
TGTGCCTGGAGTCCGGACTCCTTCGACAATGAGCAGTTCTTC,CAWSPDSFDNEQFF,-,TRBV30,TRBJ2-1,-
TGTGCCAGCAGTTTATTGACCAGCAATCAGCCCCAGCATTTT,CASSLLTSNQPQHF,-,TRBV7-2,TRBJ1-5,many
TGCAGCGTTGGGGGGGGTAAGCATACTTACAATGAGCAGTTCTTC,CSVGGGKHTYNEQFF,TRBD2,TRBV29-1,TRBJ2-1,many
TGCAGTGCCCTTTCGGTAGCGGGGGTCCAAGAGACCCAGTACTTC,CSALSVAGVQETQYF,TRBD2,TRBV20-1,TRBJ2-5,-
TGTGCCAGCAGTTTTCGGCTCTACAATGAGCAGTTCTTC,CASSFRLYNEQFF,-,TRBV28,TRBJ2-1,many
TGCAGTGCTGCCGGGACAGGGGGTTTCAATGAGCAGTTCTTC,CSAAGTGGFNEQFF,TRBD1,TRBV20-1,TRBJ2-1,-
TGTGCCAGCAGTGGACAGGGGAAATCCTACGAGCAGTACTTC,CASSGQGKSYEQYF,TRBD1,TRBV3-1,TRBJ2-7,many
TGTGCCATCAGTGAGTCATGGGACACCTACGAGCAGTACTTC,CAISESWDTYEQYF,-,TRBV10-3,TRBJ2-7,-
TGTGCCAGCAGCTTGGACAGGGCTGGCTATGGCTACACCTTC,CASSLDRAGYGYTF,TRBD1,TRBV13,TRBJ1-2,once
TGTGCCAGCAGTACGTATAACTATGGCTACACCTTC,CASSTYNYGYTF,-,TRBV3-1,TRBJ1-2,-
TGTGCCATCAGTGAAACGGTGAGAGCGGGGTTGGGCACAGATACGCAGTATTTT,CAISETVRAGLGTDTQYF,TRBD2,TRBV10-3,TRBJ2-3,-
TGTGCCAGTACCCCCCGACAGGGGATAGAGCAGTTCTTC,CASTPRQGIEQFF,TRBD1,TRBV19,TRBJ2-1,-
TGTGCCAGCAGCTTGCCAGAGGGGTCGCGTAAAGGCTACACCTTC,CASSLPEGSRKGYTF,-,TRBV11-3,TRBJ1-2,many
TGTGCCAGCAGCGTAGGGACTAGCGGGGTCCAAGAGACCCAGTACTTC,CASSVGTSGVQETQYF,TRBD2,TRBV9,TRBJ2-5,few
TGTGCCAGCAGCCGGACTAGCGGGGCCTCCCAAGAGACCCAGTACTTC,CASSRTSGASQETQYF,TRBD2,TRBV5-5,TRBJ2-5,many
TGTGCCAGCTCACCTCCGTTGGCACAGCCTGCAACCCAGTACTTC,CASSPPLAQPATQYF,-,TRBV18,TRBJ2-5,many
TGCAGTGCTAGAGCCCCCTCGGGACGGATCTATAATTCACCCCTCCACTTT,CSARAPSGRIYNSPLHF,-,TRBV20-1,TRBJ1-6,many
TGTGCCAGCTCACCGATCGGGGGTTCTGGGGCCAACGTCCTGACTTTC,CASSPIGGSGANVLTF,-,TRBV18,TRBJ2-6,-
TGCAGTGCTAGGGGCCCGCAGGGTCCCTACGAGCAGTACTTC,CSARGPQGPYEQYF,-,TRBV20-1,TRBJ2-7,many
TGCAGTGCTAGCGGGAGCCTCCCCCACGAGCAGTACTTC,CSASGSLPHEQYF,-,TRBV20-1,TRBJ2-7,few
TGTGCCAGCAGCCCCTTCGGACGCTCCTACGAGCAGTACTTC,CASSPFGRSYEQYF,-,TRBV7-3,TRBJ2-7,many
TGTGCCTGGGAGGAAAGGCCGGGTGAGCAGTTCTTC,CAWEERPGEQFF,-,TRBV30,TRBJ2-1,many
TGCAGTGCTGACGGGGGCGGGAGCGGGGTCAATGAGCAGTTCTTC,CSADGGGSGVNEQFF,-,TRBV20-1,TRBJ2-1,few
TGTGCCAGCAAAAAAGGGGGTTTTCGTGGCTACACCTTC,CASKKGGFRGYTF,-,TRBV27,TRBJ1-2,many
TGTGCCAGCAGTTACGGGGGACTAGCGAGGAATGAGCAGTTCTTC,CASSYGGLARNEQFF,TRBD2,TRBV6-1,TRBJ2-1,many
TGTGCCTGGACTGGAGCTGGGACAGGGGTCTACGAGCAGTACTTC,CAWTGAGTGVYEQYF,TRBD1,TRBV30,TRBJ2-7,few
TGCAGTGCTCCCCAAAAGTGGAACTGGGAGGGCGAAGCTTTCTTT,CSAPQKWNWEGEAFF,-,TRBV20-1,TRBJ1-1,many
TGTGCCAGCAGTTTATCGGGGGACTACAATGAGCAGTTCTTC,CASSLSGDYNEQFF,-,TRBV27,TRBJ2-1,many
TGTGCCAGCAGCTCCCGGACTAGCGCAGATACGCAGTATTTT,CASSSRTSADTQYF,TRBD2,TRBV5-4,TRBJ2-3,-
TGCGCCAGCAGCCAAGAGGGGGCGGCAGTAGGCTACACCTTC,CASSQEGAAVGYTF,-,TRBV4-1,TRBJ1-2,-
TGTGCCTGGAGTGTATTCCTAGCGGGAGTTGGCGGGGAGCTGTTTTTT,CAWSVFLAGVGGELFF,TRBD2,TRBV30,TRBJ2-2,many
TGTGCCAGCAGCAGCCCGACCGGGGAGCTGTTTTTT,CASSSPTGELFF,-,TRBV12-3/TRBV12-4,TRBJ2-2,many
TGTGCCAGCAGCTTGCCCGGGGGGCGCGAGGTAAATGAGCAGTTCTTC,CASSLPGGREVNEQFF,-,TRBV5-5,TRBJ2-1,-
TGCGCCAGCCGATGGGGGGCCTCCTACGAGCAGTACTTC,CASRWGASYEQYF,-,TRBV5-1,TRBJ2-7,many
TGTGCCATCAGCCAACAGCGGGGGGCGACAGATACGCAGTATTTT,CAISQQRGATDTQYF,TRBD2,TRBV10-3,TRBJ2-3,-
TGTGCCACTGCGGACAGGGGGTATGGCTACACCTTC,CATADRGYGYTF,TRBD1,TRBV2,TRBJ1-2,many
TGTGCCAGCAGTGGACTAGCGGGGGCTCCCGGGGAGCTGTTTTTT,CASSGLAGAPGELFF,TRBD2,TRBV6-2/TRBV6-3,TRBJ2-2,-
TGTGCCAGTAGTAAGGCTCCTATGTTGGCTTTCTTT,CASSKAPMLAFF,-,TRBV19,TRBJ1-1,many
TGTGCCAGCAGTCCGAGGGAGTACACCGGGGAGCTGTTTTTT,CASSPREYTGELFF,-,TRBV6-1,TRBJ2-2,many
TGTGCCAGCAGCATGATGACTAGCGGGAGTACAGATACGCAGTATTTT,CASSMMTSGSTDTQYF,TRBD2,TRBV11-2,TRBJ2-3,many
TGTGCCAGCAGCAAGGACAGGATAGCCGGTCAGCCCCAGCATTTT,CASSKDRIAGQPQHF,TRBD1,TRBV7-8,TRBJ1-5,-
TGTGCCAGCACCCTCTCCGGGACAGGGGGCGCCTATGGCTACACCTTC,CASTLSGTGGAYGYTF,TRBD1,TRBV12-3/TRBV12-4,TRBJ1-2,many
TGTGCCAGCAGTGAAGCGGGACGGTACTACGAGCAGTACTTC,CASSEAGRYYEQYF,-,TRBV2,TRBJ2-7,-
TGCGCCAGCAGCTCGACCGGTCACATGGATGAGCAGTTCTTC,CASSSTGHMDEQFF,-,TRBV4-1,TRBJ2-1,few
TGTGCCTGGACCGGGACAGATTATTTCGCGACTGGCTACACCTTC,CAWTGTDYFATGYTF,TRBD1,TRBV30,TRBJ1-2,many